The 28 T cell receptor beta chains in this list originate from one sample, sequenced in a study of cytomegalovirus exposure and HLA in healthy donors. PCR was performed using 60 Vbeta and 13 Jbeta primers. The table came from immunoSEQ multiplex PCR; TCRdb's copy has only in-frame clones and leaves some out. Among 110,000 or so clones, roughly 69% were seen once, and the ten largest hold approximately 2.2%. The sequenced sample consisted of PBMCs. Receptors were obtained from a human donor in good health.

V usage is TRBV19 and J usage is TRBJ2-3, with a possible D match to TRBD1 (6 bases). V was trimmed by 3 bases and J by 0 bases, leaving 13 bases between them. The length of the CDR3 is 16 residues. Germline CDR1 and CDR2: LNHDA and SQIVND (reference sequence). The CDR3: CASSMGARTSTDTQYF. For the CDR3, the DNA is TGTGCCAGTAGTATGGGGGCCCGGACGAGCACAGATACGCAGTATTTT.

The CDR3 DNA sequence: TGTGCCAGCGGGCAGACAGGATGGGGCGCTGAAGCTTTCTTT. It translates to CASGQTGWGAEAFF. V gene TRBV6-6 combines with J gene TRBJ1-1; weak D call: TRBD1 (6 bases). The CDR3 spans 14 residues. The V gene's germline CDR1 is MNHNY and CDR2 SVGAGI (reference sequence). The V end lost 8 bases, the J end lost 6 bases, and 19 bases lay between the germline ends.

The chain employs TRBV15 and TRBJ1-2, with D perhaps matching TRBD1 (5 bases). The CDR3 extends over 13 amino acids. Trimming took off 11 bases at V and 2 bases at J, with 15 bases between the two ends. Germline CDR1 reads LNHNV; CDR2 reads YYDKDF (reference sequence). The CDR3 nucleotides read TGTGCCTCCTCCGGGGGGGGGAACTATGGCTACACCTTC. Residues: CASSGGGNYGYTF.

V gene TRBV5-1 combines with J gene TRBJ2-1, with D perhaps TRBD1 (5 bases). Germline V gives CDR1 SGHRS, CDR2 YFSETQ. Between the trimmed V and J ends, which lost 0 bases and 4 bases, there was a span of 11 bases. CDR3 length: 15 residues. In DNA, the CDR3 is TGCGCCAGCAGCTTGGAGTGGACACCGTACAATGAGCAGTTCTTC. Amino acid sequence: CASSLEWTPYNEQFF.

This clone was counted only a few times. V and J are TRBV30 and TRBJ1-4; D is uncertain. Germline V gene sequence: CDR1 GTSNPN, CDR2 SVGIG (reference sequence). V was trimmed by 1 base and J by 10 bases, leaving 10 bases between them. The CDR3 sequence is 12 residues long. The CDR3, as DNA: TGTGCCTGGAGTGGTCAAACGGGAAAACTGTTTTTT. Translated: CAWSGQTGKLFF.

This clone was observed a few times. The genes are TRBV6-1 and TRBJ1-2, with D possibly being TRBD1 (6 bases). Looked up from germline, CDR1 is MNHNS and CDR2 is SASEGT. Trimming pared 6 bases from V and 1 base from J, leaving 9 bases between. There are 13 residues in the CDR3. DNA of the CDR3: TGTGCCAGCAGACCGGACAGTAACTATGGCTACACCTTC. This translates into CASRPDSNYGYTF.

The CDR3 sequence: CASSERGTMYNSPLHF. DNA of the CDR3: TGTGCCAGCAGTGAAAGGGGGACAATGTATAATTCACCCCTCCACTTT. The gene calls are TRBV6-1 and TRBJ1-6, with D possibly TRBD1 on 6 matching bases. Germline assignment: CDR1 MNHNS and CDR2 SASEGT. The CDR3 runs 16 residues. Deletions cut 2 bases from V and 4 bases from J, with 12 bases between.

This clone occurred a few times. The chain uses TRBV11-2 and TRBJ2-5; D not resolved. The CDR3 is made up of 13 amino acids. CDR1 and CDR2 (germline): SGHAT, FQNNGV. V lost 2 bases and J lost 7, with 11 bases in between. The CDR3 here is CASSLIESGTQYF. The CDR3, as DNA: TGTGCCAGCAGCTTAATAGAGTCTGGGACCCAGTACTTC.

The chain joins TRBV5-4 to TRBJ1-1; 8 bases are a match to TRBD1. CDR1 and CDR2 (germline): SGHNT, YYREEE (reference sequence). V shed 4 bases and J 6 bases; nucleotides not matched to a gene: 11. The CDR3 loop spans 15 amino acids. The CDR3 coding sequence is TGTGCCAGCAGCAGGGAAGACAGGGGAGTACCTGAAGCTTTCTTT. Its protein product is CASSREDRGVPEAFF. Filled out from reference TRBV5-4 and TRBJ1-1, the complete variable domain reads ETGVTQSPTHLIKTRGQQVTLRCSSQSGHNTVSWYQQALGQGPQFIFQYYREEENGRGNFPPRFSGLQFPNYSSELNVNALELDDSALYLCASSREDRGVPEAFFGQGTRLTVV.

This chain uses TRBV7-9 with TRBJ2-3; the match to TRBD2 covers 9 bases. Germline CDR1 is SEHNR and CDR2 is FQNEAQ (reference sequence). J was trimmed by 2 bases and V by 3 bases; bases with no gene match: 6. The CDR3 is 16 residues long. The CDR3 loop is CASSFGLAGLTDTQYF. The DNA of the CDR3 is TGTGCCAGCAGCTTTGGCCTAGCGGGACTCACAGATACGCAGTATTTT.

This clone was seen more than once but under ten times. This rearrangement joins TRBV6-1 to TRBJ1-2; 7 bases align to TRBD1. This CDR3 has 16 residues. Trimming at V came to 3 bases and at J to 7 bases, leaving 14 bases not matched to a gene. Germline-derived CDR1 and CDR2 are MNHNS and SASEGT. CDR3 nucleotides: TGTGCCAGCAGTGAGATTTGGGTAGGGGGCGCGGGTGGCTACACCTTC. It codes for CASSEIWVGGAGGYTF.

Concerning this clone itself: Other DNA sequences in this sample translate to the same CDR3. The chain carries TRBV30 and TRBJ1-5; 7 bases agree with TRBD1. The CDR3 covers 13 residues. Trimming took 2 bases from V and 7 from J; bases not matched to a gene: 5. Germline lookup yields CDR1 GTSNPN and CDR2 SVGIG (reference sequence). CDR3 in amino acids: CAWSRGGGQPQHF. The CDR3 DNA reads as TGTGCCTGGAGTAGAGGGGGCGGGCAGCCCCAGCATTTT.

Only a few counts were recorded for this clone. The chain links TRBV19 to TRBJ1-5; TRBD1 agrees at 7 bases. CDR3 size: 13 residues. J gave up 5 bases and V 10 bases, and 8 bases lay outside the gene matches. Per the germline V gene, CDR1 is LNHDA and CDR2 is SQIVND (reference sequence). The chain's CDR3 is CATSTGVDQPQHF. CDR3 DNA: TGTGCCACATCCACAGGGGTTGATCAGCCCCAGCATTTT.

This sequence joins TRBV6-5 and TRBJ2-1; the match to TRBD2 covers 8 bases. The CDR3 consists of 15 residues. Germline CDR1 and CDR2: MNHEY and SVGAGI. The V segment lost 6 bases and the J segment 4 bases; nucleotides outside the gene matches: 8. The CDR3 protein is CASSRLARLYNEQFF. CDR3 in DNA: TGTGCCAGCAGCCGACTAGCGAGGTTGTACAATGAGCAGTTCTTC.

The V and J genes are TRBV5-1 and TRBJ2-2; maybe TRBD2 (6 bases). Germline V CDR1 and CDR2: SGHRS, YFSETQ. This CDR3 has 15 amino acids. V was cut by 0 bases and J by 6 bases, with 12 bases left in between. The DNA of the CDR3 is TGCGCCAGCAGCTTGGTTGCGGGATCAGCCGGGGAGCTGTTTTTT. This gives the protein CASSLVAGSAGELFF.

The J gene is TRBJ2-3, the V gene TRBV4-2; D unresolved. CDR1 LGHNA and CDR2 YNFKEQ come from the germline V gene. The CDR3 totals 18 residues. Trimming shortened V by 1 base and J by 2 bases, and 19 bases separated the two germline ends. CDR3 residues: CASSQGSIQVADTDTQYF. DNA for the CDR3: TGTGCCAGCAGCCAAGGAAGTATCCAGGTTGCCGACACAGATACGCAGTATTTT.

This chain links TRBV4-1 with TRBJ2-3; TRBD2 matches 10 bases. This CDR3 comprises 20 residues. The germline CDR1 and CDR2 sequences are MGHRA and YSYEKL. The J segment lost 3 bases and the V segment lost 3 bases, leaving 18 bases of the junction unmatched. CDR3 nucleotide sequence: TGCGCCAGCAGCCACCCCGGGACAGGTACTAGCGGGAAGAATACAGATACGCAGTATTTT. Its protein product is CASSHPGTGTSGKNTDTQYF.

This clone was picked up a small number of times. The CDR3 sequence: CASTSPNGRKDEQYF. CDR3 coding DNA: TGTGCCAGCACCTCCCCAAACGGGAGGAAAGACGAGCAGTACTTC. The chain carries TRBV28 and TRBJ2-7; 7 nucleotides line up with TRBD2. CDR1 is MDHEN and CDR2 is SYDVKM in the germline V gene. The J segment lost 5 bases and the V segment lost 7 bases, leaving 14 bases of the junction unmatched. The CDR3 consists of 15 residues. Based on the CDR3 plus reference TRBV28 and TRBJ2-7, the full variable domain is DVKVTQSSRYLVKRTGEKVFLECVQDMDHENMFWYRQDPGLGLRLIYFSYDVKMKEKGDIPEGYSVSREKKERFSLILESASTNQTSMYLCASTSPNGRKDEQYFGPGTRLTVT.

This chain uses TRBV6-5 with TRBJ2-1, with TRBD1 matching over 8 bases. Per germline, CDR1 MNHEY and CDR2 SVGAGI. V trimming: 4 bases; J trimming: 5 bases; junction bases outside the gene matches: 10. There are 16 residues in the CDR3. CDR3 loop: CASSSEFRTGNNEQFF. For the CDR3, the DNA is TGTGCCAGCAGTTCCGAATTTCGGACAGGGAACAATGAGCAGTTCTTC.

This clone came up a few times. The chain couples TRBV28 to TRBJ2-6, with a tentative D call TRBD1 (5 bases). Germline-derived CDR1 and CDR2 are MDHEN and SYDVKM. V gave up 5 bases and J gave up 2 bases, with 16 bases separating them. The CDR3 runs 17 residues. CDR3 in amino acids: CASSRRTPMPGANVLTF. CDR3 nucleotides: TGTGCCAGCAGTCGTCGGACACCCATGCCTGGGGCCAACGTCCTGACTTTC. Combining the CDR3 with reference TRBV28 and TRBJ2-6 gives the whole variable domain DVKVTQSSRYLVKRTGEKVFLECVQDMDHENMFWYRQDPGLGLRLIYFSYDVKMKEKGDIPEGYSVSREKKERFSLILESASTNQTSMYLCASSRRTPMPGANVLTFGAGSRLTVL.

This chain uses TRBV30 with TRBJ2-5; TRBD2 might be the D (6 bases). Trimming removed 0 bases at V and 5 bases at J, with 13 bases between. Germline values: CDR1 GTSNPN, CDR2 SVGIG (reference sequence). The CDR3 has 14 amino acids. This CDR3 is CAWSVGGSVETQYF. Written as DNA, the CDR3 is TGTGCCTGGAGTGTCGGAGGGTCGGTGGAGACCCAGTACTTC. Combining the CDR3 with reference TRBV30 and TRBJ2-5 gives the whole variable domain SQTIHQWPATLVQPVGSPLSLECTVEGTSNPNLYWYRQAAGRGLQLLFYSVGIGQISSEVPQNLSASRPQDRQFILSSKKLLLSDSGFYLCAWSVGGSVETQYFGPGTRLLVL.

The table lists this clone with a few counts. The chain employs TRBV6-1 and TRBJ1-2, with D unclear. This CDR3 has 19 residues. V gave up 1 base and J gave up 8 bases, with 29 bases separating them. Germline CDR1 MNHNS, CDR2 SASEGT. For the CDR3, the DNA is TGTGCCAGCAGTGAAGGGTTTTGGACGTCGTCCCGACTAGGGTCCGGCTACACCTTC. The encoded protein is CASSEGFWTSSRLGSGYTF.

This chain links TRBV9 with TRBJ1-5; maybe TRBD1 (6 bases). This CDR3 is 15 amino acids long. With 4 bases removed from V and 0 bases from J, the gap between germline ends came to 11 bases. Germline V gene sequence: CDR1 SGDLS, CDR2 YYNGEE. The CDR3 spells CASSLAGDSNQPQHF. CDR3 DNA sequence: TGTGCCAGCAGCTTAGCAGGGGATAGCAATCAGCCCCAGCATTTT.

This chain joins TRBV5-1 and TRBJ1-3; TRBD1 matches 9 bases. Trimming took 4 bases from V and 0 from J; bases not matched to a gene: 8. From germline, CDR1 is SGHRS and CDR2 YFSETQ. This CDR3 spans 17 amino acids. CDR3 sequence: CASSLQGAILSGNTIYF. In DNA form, the CDR3 reads TGCGCCAGCAGCCTACAGGGGGCTATCCTCTCTGGAAACACCATATATTTT.

This sequence joins TRBV5-4 and TRBJ1-2; 7 bases match TRBD1. Per germline, CDR1 SGHNT and CDR2 YYREEE (reference sequence). V trimming: 4 bases; J trimming: 2 bases; junction bases outside the gene matches: 2. This CDR3 contains 13 residues. The chain's CDR3 is CASSADRNYGYTF. Here the CDR3 DNA reads TGTGCCAGCAGCGCGGACAGGAACTATGGCTACACCTTC.

The V call is TRBV4-2, the J call TRBJ2-3, with TRBD2 matching over 9 bases. The CDR3 spans 18 residues. With V trimmed by 3 bases and J by 1 base, 11 bases remained unmatched. Germline V gene lookup returns CDR1 LGHNA and CDR2 YNFKEQ. CDR3 in DNA: TGTGCCAGCAGCCAGCATGCTCGTAGCGGGAGCGGCACAGATACGCAGTATTTT. It is translated as CASSQHARSGSGTDTQYF.

The chain is built from TRBV30 and TRBJ1-5; possibly TRBD1 for D (5 bases). This CDR3 is built from 15 residues. Looked up from germline, CDR1 is GTSNPN and CDR2 is SVGIG (reference sequence). Deletions cut 2 bases from V and 2 bases from J, with 13 bases between. The CDR3 loop is CAWSSLRQRNQPQHF. The CDR3 coding sequence is TGTGCCTGGAGTAGCTTGCGACAGCGCAATCAGCCCCAGCATTTT.

This clone was picked up a small number of times. This chain joins TRBV5-6 and TRBJ2-7; D might be TRBD1 (6 bases). Between the trimmed V and J ends, which lost 0 bases and 4 bases, there was a span of 14 bases. The CDR3 spans 15 residues. Germline loops: CDR1 SGHDT, CDR2 YYEEEE. The CDR3 nucleotides read TGTGCCAGCAGCTTGGGGGGGCAGGCCAAGTACGAGCAGTACTTC. This encodes CASSLGGQAKYEQYF.